The entry below describes one TCR beta chain. It lacks a known antigen. Base qualities are missing; no much larger clone stands one base away. Each collaborating institution followed its own protocols to collect whole blood in K2EDTA tubes. For TCRbeta analysis, collaborators shipped samples as frozen whole blood, isolated PBMCs, or DNA extracted from either of those sample types. Trimming at the junction amounts to 7 bases on V and 4 bases on J, and the germline ends lie 20 bases apart. Per the germline V gene, MNHEY is the CDR1 and SVGAGI is the CDR2. The cysteine opens and the phenylalanine closes a CDR3 of 15 amino acids. Of the read, only the CDR3 DNA is kept; its 45 bases are in frame from base 1. These data are taken from a study of blood T cell repertoires in COVID-19 (dated by TCRdb to 2020 to 2021). Turning to the overall study: Samples from collaborators originated in the United States, Italy and Spain and spanned both the acute and convalescent phases of COVID-19. The material from the prospective study consisted of cDNA or gDNA derived from T cells, B-cell-depleted T cells, or PBMCs. Deeply sampled blood TCRbeta repertoires from subjects exposed to, actively infected with, or recovered from COVID-19 were included in the dataset. A freely available public database, intended as a resource for researchers studying the immune response to SARS-CoV-2, is where the repertoires were released. Samples came from the ongoing ImmuneRACE study (first 160 participants) plus 1,254 subjects from 6 global collaborators. A de-identified subject ID, COVID-19 status, age in years and sex were almost always included in the sample metadata. Where available, HLA class I and class II types were obtained from metadata supplied by the sample provider rather than from assay-based typing.

Overall results and qualifications from the work: Clinical and demographic metadata were provided uncurated, with the amount varying by source and participant.

TCRbeta CDR3 regions were amplified from genomic DNA by means of the immunoSEQ Assay, a bias-controlled multiplex PCR. In the authors' own workflow: The number of nucleated cells in each sample was estimated by amplification of reference gene primers within the assay. To quantify the absolute abundance of each unique TCRbeta CDR3 rearrangement, sequence reads were collapsed and filtered. Productive Simpson clonality was computed per sample as the square root of Simpson's diversity index over productive rearrangements. TCRdb mirrors the immuneACCESS table, restricted to in-frame sequences. Some clones are absent from its copies; in checked studies, under half trace to an unresolved V gene, and the reason for the others is unknown. Clone size and the V and J calls come from that table; the DNA yielded D and trimming. This sample lists 80,000 or so clones; about nine tenths were detected once. Of the sample, about 1% is held by the ten largest clones.

Material for sequencing was peripheral blood. The TCR originated in a woman between 50 and 59 years old in a cohort sampled during active COVID-19. The chain links TRBV6-5 with TRBJ2-7, with the D gene call left open. This receptor has the CDR3 CASKSSQDRRYEQYF. The nucleotides read TGTGCCAGCAAAAGCTCCCAGGATCGCAGGTACGAGCAGTACTTC.